The text below deals with one T cell receptor (beta chain). The data originate from a study of T cells expressing NK-cell markers. From the 5' RACE reads, TCRdb lists one entry per CDR3 protein and no DNA. The sample totals 150,000 to 160,000 distinct CDR3 sequences. Sequenced material: blood T cells: a sorted CD56 or NKG2C T cell subset, CD4+ or CD8+ T cells, or bulk PBMC T cells (not recorded which). The sequence derives from a woman in her forties or fifties in good health.

The CDR3 spells CASSLLTMSSYNEQFF. The genes are TRBV12-3 or TRBV12-4 and TRBJ2-1. This CDR3 has 16 residues.